The clone carrying this TCR beta chain was seen a few times. Its antigen is still unknown. A read error may produce the germline difference seen at one junction end. These data are taken from a study of T cell repertoires in cytomegalovirus infection. The study, taken as a whole, reports: HLA-C-restricted CMV clonotypes gave the most frequent clonotype in two of eight donors.

TCRdb re-called the reads with MiXCR, one entry per CDR3 protein. The table lists some 900,000 distinct CDR3 sequences, 32% of them singletons. Germline lookup yields CDR1 MNHEY and CDR2 SVGAGI. This CDR3 comprises 15 residues. Sequenced material: cultured CD8+ T cells from PBMCs, taken from culture after CMV antigen stimulation. The J gene is TRBJ2-2, the V gene TRBV6-5; TRBD1 agrees at 7 bases. This receptor was taken from a human donor in good health (CMV status not recorded). Some clones in this sample may be carry-over from other donors' samples. CDR3 nucleotides: TGTGCCAGCAGCTTGACAGGGTATGACACCGGGGAGCTCTTTTTT. This translates into CASSLTGYDTGELFF.